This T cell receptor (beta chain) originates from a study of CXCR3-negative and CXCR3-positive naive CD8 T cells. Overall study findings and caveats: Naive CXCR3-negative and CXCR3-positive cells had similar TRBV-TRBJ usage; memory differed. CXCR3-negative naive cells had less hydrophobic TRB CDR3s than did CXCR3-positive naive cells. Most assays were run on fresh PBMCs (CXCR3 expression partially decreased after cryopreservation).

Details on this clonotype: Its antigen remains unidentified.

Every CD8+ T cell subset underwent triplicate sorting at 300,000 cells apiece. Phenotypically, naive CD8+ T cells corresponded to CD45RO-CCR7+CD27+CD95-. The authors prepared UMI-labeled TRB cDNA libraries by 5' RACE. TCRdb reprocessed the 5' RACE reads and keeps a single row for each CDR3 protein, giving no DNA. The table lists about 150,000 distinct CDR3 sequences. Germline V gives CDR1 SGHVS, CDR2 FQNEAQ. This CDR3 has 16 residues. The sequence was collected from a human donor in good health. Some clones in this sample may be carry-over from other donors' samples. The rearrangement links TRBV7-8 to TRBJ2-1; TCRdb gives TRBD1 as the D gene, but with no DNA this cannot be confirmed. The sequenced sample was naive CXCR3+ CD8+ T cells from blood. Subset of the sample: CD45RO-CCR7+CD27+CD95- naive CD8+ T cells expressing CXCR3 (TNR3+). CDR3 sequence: CASSPLGSSAYNEQFF.